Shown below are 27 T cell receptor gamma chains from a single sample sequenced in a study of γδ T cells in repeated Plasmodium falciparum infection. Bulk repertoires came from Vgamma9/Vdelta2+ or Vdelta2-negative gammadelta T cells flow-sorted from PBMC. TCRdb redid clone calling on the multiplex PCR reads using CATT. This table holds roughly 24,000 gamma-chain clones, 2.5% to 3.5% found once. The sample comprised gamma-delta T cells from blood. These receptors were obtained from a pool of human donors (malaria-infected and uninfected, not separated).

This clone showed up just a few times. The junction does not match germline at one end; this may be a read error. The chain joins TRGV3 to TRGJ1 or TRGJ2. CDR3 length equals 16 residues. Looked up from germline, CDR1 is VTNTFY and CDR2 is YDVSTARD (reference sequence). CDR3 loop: CATWDRDAKKYYKKLF. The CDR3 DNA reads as TGTGCCACCTGGGACAGGGACGCTAAAAAGTATTACAAGAAACTCTTT.

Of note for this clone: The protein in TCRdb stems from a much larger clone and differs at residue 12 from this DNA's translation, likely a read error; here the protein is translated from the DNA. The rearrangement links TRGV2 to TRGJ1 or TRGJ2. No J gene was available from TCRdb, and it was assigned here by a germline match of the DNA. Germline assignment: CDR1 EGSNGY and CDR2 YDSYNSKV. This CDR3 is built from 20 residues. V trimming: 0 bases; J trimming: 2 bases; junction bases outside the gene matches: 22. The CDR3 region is CATWDGLPPTTVSDYYKKLF. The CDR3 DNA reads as TGTGCCACCTGGGACGGGCTCCCCCCTACAACCGTCAGCGATTATTATAAGAAACTCTTT.

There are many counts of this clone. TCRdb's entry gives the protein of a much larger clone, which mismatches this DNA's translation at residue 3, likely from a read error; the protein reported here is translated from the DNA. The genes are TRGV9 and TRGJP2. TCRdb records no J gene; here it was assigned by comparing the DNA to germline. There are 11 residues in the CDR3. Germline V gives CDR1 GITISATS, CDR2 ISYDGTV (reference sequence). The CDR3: CASWEGRIKTF. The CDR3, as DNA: TGTGCCTCGTGGGAGGGTCGGATCAAGACGTTT.

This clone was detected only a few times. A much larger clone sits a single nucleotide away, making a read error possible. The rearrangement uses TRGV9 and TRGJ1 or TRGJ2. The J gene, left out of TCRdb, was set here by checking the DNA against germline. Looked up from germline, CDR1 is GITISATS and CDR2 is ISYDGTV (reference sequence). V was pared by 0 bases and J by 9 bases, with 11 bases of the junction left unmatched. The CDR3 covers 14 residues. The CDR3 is CALWEVLPTTKKLF. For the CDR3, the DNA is TGTGCCTTGTGGGAGGTGCTTCCCACTACTAAGAAACTCTTT.

The CDR3 loop reads CATWDTPPSGKKLF. The CDR3 nucleotides read TGTGCCACCTGGGACACTCCACCCAGCGGTAAGAAACTCTTT. The gene calls are TRGV3 and TRGJ1 or TRGJ2. The J gene is absent in TCRdb and was assigned here via DNA matching to germline. The CDR3 totals 14 residues. The ends lost 2 bases at V and 9 bases at J; junction bases unmatched: 13. Germline V gene sequence: CDR1 VTNTFY, CDR2 YDVSTARD (reference sequence).

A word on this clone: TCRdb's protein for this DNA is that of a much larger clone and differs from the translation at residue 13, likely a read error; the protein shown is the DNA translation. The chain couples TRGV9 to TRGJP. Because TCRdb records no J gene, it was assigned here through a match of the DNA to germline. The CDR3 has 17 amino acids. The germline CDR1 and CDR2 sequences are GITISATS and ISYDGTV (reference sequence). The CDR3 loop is CALWEANQELGKRIKVF. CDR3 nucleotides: TGTGCCTTGTGGGAGGCCAACCAAGAGTTGGGCAAAAGAATCAAGGTATTT.

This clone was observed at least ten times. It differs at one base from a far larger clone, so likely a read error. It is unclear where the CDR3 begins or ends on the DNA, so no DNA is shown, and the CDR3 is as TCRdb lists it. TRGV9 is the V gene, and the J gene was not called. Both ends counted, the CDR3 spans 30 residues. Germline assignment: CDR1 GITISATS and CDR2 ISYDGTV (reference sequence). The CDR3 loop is CALWEQGLRNSLAVEQHLLSQVSIGRIQHF.

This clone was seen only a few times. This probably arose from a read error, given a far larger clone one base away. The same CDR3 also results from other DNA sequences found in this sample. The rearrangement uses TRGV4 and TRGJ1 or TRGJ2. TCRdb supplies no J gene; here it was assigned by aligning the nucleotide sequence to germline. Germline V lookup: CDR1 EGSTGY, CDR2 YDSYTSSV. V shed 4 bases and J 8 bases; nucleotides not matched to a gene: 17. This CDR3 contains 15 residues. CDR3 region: CATWDGHPFGDKKLF. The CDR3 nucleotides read TGTGCCACCTGGGACGGGCACCCCTTTGGGGATAAGAAACTCTTT.

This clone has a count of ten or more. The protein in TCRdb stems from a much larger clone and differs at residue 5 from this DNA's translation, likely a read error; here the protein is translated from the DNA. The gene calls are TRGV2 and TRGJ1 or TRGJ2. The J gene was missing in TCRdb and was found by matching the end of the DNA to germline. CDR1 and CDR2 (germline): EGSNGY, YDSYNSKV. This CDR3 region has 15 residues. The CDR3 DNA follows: TGTGCCACCTGGAACGGGCCAGAGAAGTATTATAAGAAACTCTTT. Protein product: CATWNGPEKYYKKLF.

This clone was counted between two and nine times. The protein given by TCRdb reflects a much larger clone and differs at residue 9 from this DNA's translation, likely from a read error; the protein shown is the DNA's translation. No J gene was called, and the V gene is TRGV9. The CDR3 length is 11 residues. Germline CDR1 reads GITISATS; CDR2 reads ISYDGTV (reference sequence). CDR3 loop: CALWTGCKRLF. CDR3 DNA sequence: TGTGCCTTGTGGACCGGCTGTAAGAGACTCTTT.

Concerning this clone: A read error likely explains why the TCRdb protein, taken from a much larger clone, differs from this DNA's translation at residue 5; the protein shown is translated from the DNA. The DNA of the CDR3 is TGTGCCTTGTGGGGGCCAACCCCTTATTATAAGAAACTCTTT. It codes for CALWGPTPYYKKLF. V usage is TRGV9 and J usage is TRGJ1 or TRGJ2. The J gene was missing in TCRdb and was found by matching the end of the DNA to germline. Germline CDR1 and CDR2: GITISATS and ISYDGTV (reference sequence). This CDR3 has 14 residues. J gave up 3 bases and V 5 bases, and 10 bases lay outside the gene matches.

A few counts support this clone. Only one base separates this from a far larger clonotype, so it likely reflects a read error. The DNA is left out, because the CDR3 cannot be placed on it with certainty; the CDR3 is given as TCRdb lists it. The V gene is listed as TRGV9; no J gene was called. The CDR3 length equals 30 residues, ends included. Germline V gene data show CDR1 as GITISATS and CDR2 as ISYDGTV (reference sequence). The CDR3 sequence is CALWEQGLRNSLAVEQHLLSQVSIGRIQHF.

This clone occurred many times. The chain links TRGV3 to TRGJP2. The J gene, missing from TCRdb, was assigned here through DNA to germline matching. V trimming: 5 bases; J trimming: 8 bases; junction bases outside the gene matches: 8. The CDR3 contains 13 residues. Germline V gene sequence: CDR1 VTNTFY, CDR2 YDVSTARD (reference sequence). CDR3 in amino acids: CATWVPRDWIKTF. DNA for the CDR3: TGTGCCACCTGGGTTCCAAGGGATTGGATCAAGACGTTT.

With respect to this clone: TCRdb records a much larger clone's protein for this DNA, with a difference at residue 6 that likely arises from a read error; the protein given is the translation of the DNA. The CDR3, as DNA: TGTGCCTTGTGGGAGGCGATGAGGAATAAGAAACTCTTT. Protein sequence: CALWEAMRNKKLF. The rearrangement uses TRGV9 and TRGJ1 or TRGJ2. Assignment of the J gene here rests on matching the DNA to germline, because TCRdb gives none. V dropped 2 bases and J dropped 8; count of bases not matched to a gene: 9. The CDR3 is 13 residues long. Per the germline V gene, CDR1 is GITISATS and CDR2 is ISYDGTV (reference sequence).

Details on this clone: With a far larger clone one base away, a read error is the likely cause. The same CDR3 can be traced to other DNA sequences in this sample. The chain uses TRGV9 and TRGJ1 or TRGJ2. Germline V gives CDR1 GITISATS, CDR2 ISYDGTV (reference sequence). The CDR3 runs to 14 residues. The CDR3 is CALWEVHGSYKKLF. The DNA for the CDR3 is TGTGCCTTGTGGGAGGTGCATGGGAGTTATAAAAAACTCTTT.

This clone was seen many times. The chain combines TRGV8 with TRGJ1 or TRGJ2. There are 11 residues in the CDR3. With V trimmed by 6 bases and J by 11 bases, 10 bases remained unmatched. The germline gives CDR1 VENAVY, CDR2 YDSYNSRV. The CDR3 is CATWSIREKLF. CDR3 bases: TGTGCCACCTGGAGTATAAGGGAGAAACTCTTT.

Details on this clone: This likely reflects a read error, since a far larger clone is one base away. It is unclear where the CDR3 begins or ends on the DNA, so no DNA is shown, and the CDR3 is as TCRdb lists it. CDR3 loop: CATWDGAIRNSLAVEQHLLSQVSIGRIQHF. The V gene was identified as TRGV2, while no J gene was called. 30 amino acids form the CDR3, both terminal residues included. The V gene's germline CDR1 is EGSNGY and CDR2 YDSYNSKV.

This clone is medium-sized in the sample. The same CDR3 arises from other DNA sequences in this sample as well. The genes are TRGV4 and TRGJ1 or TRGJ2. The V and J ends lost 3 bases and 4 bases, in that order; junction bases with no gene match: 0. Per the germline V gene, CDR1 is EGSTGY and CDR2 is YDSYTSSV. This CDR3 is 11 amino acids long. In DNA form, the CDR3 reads TGTGCCACCTGGGATTATTATAAGAAACTCTTT. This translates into CATWDYYKKLF.

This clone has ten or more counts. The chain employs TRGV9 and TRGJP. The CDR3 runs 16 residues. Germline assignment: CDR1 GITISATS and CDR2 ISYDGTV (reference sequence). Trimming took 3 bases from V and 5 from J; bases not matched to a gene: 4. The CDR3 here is CALWELEELGKKIKVF. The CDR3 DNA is TGTGCCTTGTGGGAGCTAGAAGAGTTGGGCAAAAAAATCAAGGTATTT.

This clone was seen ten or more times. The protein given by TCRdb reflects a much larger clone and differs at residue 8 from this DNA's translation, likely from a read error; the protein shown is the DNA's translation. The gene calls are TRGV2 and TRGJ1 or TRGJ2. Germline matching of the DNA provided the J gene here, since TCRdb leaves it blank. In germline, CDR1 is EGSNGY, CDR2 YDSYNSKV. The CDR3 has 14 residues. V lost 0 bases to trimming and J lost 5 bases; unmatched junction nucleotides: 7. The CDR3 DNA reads TGTGCCACCTGGGACGGGCGGCTCGATTATAAGAAACTCTTT. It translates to CATWDGRLDYKKLF.

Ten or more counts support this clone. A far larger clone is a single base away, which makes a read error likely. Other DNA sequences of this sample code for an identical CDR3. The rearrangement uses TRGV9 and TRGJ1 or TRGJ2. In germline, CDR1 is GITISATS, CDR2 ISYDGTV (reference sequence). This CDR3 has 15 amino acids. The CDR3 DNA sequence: TGTGCCTTGTGGGAGTCCCCGGAGGTTTATTATAAGAAGCTCTTT. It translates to CALWESPEVYYKKLF.

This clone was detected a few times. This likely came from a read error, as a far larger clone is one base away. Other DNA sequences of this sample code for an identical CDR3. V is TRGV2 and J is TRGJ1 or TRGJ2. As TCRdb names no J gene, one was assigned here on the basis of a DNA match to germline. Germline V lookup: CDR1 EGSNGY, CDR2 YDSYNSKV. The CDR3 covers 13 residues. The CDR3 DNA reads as TGTGCTACCTGGGACGCTGACCCATATAAGAAACTCTTT. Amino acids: CATWDADPYKKLF.

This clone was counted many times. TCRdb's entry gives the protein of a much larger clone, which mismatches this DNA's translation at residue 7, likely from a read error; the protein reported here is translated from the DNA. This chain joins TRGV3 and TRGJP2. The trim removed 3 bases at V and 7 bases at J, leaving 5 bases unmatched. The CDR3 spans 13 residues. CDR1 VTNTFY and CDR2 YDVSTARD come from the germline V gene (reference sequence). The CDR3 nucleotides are TGTGCCACCTGGGACCTGACTGATTGGATCAAGACGTTT. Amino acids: CATWDLTDWIKTF.

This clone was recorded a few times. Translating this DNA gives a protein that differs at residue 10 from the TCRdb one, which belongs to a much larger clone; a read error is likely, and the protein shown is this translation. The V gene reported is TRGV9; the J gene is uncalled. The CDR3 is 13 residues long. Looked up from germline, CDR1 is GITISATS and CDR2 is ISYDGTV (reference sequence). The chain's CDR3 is CALWEARYYNKLF. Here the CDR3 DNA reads TGTGCCTTGTGGGAGGCGAGGTATTATAATAAACTCTTT.

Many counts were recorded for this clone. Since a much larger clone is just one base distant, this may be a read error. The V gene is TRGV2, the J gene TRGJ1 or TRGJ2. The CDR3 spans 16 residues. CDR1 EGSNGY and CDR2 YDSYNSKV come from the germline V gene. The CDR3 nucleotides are TGTGCCACCTGGGACGGGTCCCTGATAACTTATTATAAGAGACTCTTT. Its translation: CATWDGSLITYYKRLF.

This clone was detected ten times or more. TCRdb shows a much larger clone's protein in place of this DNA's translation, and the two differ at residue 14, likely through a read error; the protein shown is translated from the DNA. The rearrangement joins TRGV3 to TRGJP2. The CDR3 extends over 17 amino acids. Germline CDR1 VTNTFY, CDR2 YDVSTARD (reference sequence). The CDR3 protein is CATWDRPSAPRDWVKTF. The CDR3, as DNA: TGTGCCACCTGGGACAGGCCGTCTGCTCCCCGTGATTGGGTCAAGACGTTT.

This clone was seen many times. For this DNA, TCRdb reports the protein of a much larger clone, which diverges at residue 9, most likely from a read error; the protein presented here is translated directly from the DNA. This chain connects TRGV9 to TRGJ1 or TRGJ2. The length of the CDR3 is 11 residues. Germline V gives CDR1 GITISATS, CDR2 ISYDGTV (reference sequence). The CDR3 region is CALWVGYKELF. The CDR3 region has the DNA TGTGCCTTGTGGGTGGGTTATAAGGAACTCTTT.